The rows below give T cell receptor beta chains drawn from one sample of a study of technical replicates of blood from several donors. The table came from immunoSEQ multiplex PCR; TCRdb's copy has only in-frame clones and leaves some out. The sample records about 73,000 clones, 90% being singletons. Sample: PBMCs. The receptors were gathered from a human donor in good health. Some clones in this sample may be carry-over from other donors' samples. Each CDR3 is given with its conserved first and last residue. Each record gives: D gene, J gene, V gene, clone size, CDR3 DNA, CDR3 protein. The D gene is left open where the match is weak. Clone sizes are given selectively: once, few, many, or a class where the clone is expanded.

d_gene: NA; j_gene: TRBJ1-5; v_gene: TRBV2; abundance: NA; CDR3nt: TGTGCCAGCAGTGCGCAGGACAATCAGCCCCAGCATTTT; CDR3aa: CASSAQDNQPQHF
d_gene: NA; j_gene: TRBJ2-1; v_gene: TRBV5-1; abundance: once; CDR3nt: TGCGCCAGCAGCGACCGGGACACCGGGGACAATGAGCAGTTCTTC; CDR3aa: CASSDRDTGDNEQFF
d_gene: TRBD1; j_gene: TRBJ1-6; v_gene: TRBV6-6; abundance: NA; CDR3nt: TGTGCCAGCAGGAAGGACAGGGGGGAAGATAATTCACCCCTCCACTTT; CDR3aa: CASRKDRGEDNSPLHF
d_gene: NA; j_gene: TRBJ1-5; v_gene: TRBV2; abundance: NA; CDR3nt: TGTGCCAGCAGCGCGACAGGTGGACAGCCCCAGCATTTT; CDR3aa: CASSATGGQPQHF
d_gene: TRBD1; j_gene: TRBJ2-7; v_gene: TRBV7-8; abundance: NA; CDR3nt: TGTGCCAGCAGCAAGGGACAGGGGGCGGGCTACGAGCAGTACTTC; CDR3aa: CASSKGQGAGYEQYF
d_gene: NA; j_gene: TRBJ1-1; v_gene: TRBV6-6; abundance: NA; CDR3nt: TGTGCCAGCAGTATTTCCAGGGGTACGAACACTGAAGCTTTCTTT; CDR3aa: CASSISRGTNTEAFF
d_gene: TRBD2; j_gene: TRBJ2-7; v_gene: TRBV7-3; abundance: NA; CDR3nt: TGTGCCAGCAGCTTAACTAGCGGGGGAGCAGTCTCCTACGAGCAGTACTTC; CDR3aa: CASSLTSGGAVSYEQYF
d_gene: TRBD2; j_gene: TRBJ2-1; v_gene: TRBV7-8; abundance: NA; CDR3nt: TGTGCCAGCAGCTTAGGGCGGGGCGGGGGGTTGGAGGATGAGCAGTTCTTC; CDR3aa: CASSLGRGGGLEDEQFF
d_gene: NA; j_gene: TRBJ1-2; v_gene: TRBV5-4; abundance: NA; CDR3nt: TGTGCCAGCAGCTTGCAGGGAAGCTATGGCTACACCTTC; CDR3aa: CASSLQGSYGYTF
d_gene: NA; j_gene: TRBJ2-5; v_gene: TRBV5-6; abundance: few; CDR3nt: TGTGCCAGCAGCTTCCTACAAGAGACCCAGTACTTC; CDR3aa: CASSFLQETQYF
d_gene: NA; j_gene: TRBJ2-2; v_gene: TRBV5-4; abundance: NA; CDR3nt: TGTGCCAGCAGCTACGCTTTGGGGGCTGCCGGGGAGCTGTTTTTT; CDR3aa: CASSYALGAAGELFF
d_gene: TRBD2; j_gene: TRBJ2-5; v_gene: TRBV7-2; abundance: NA; CDR3nt: TGTGCCAGCAGCGGACAGCGGGGGGGCCGAGAGACCCAGTACTTC; CDR3aa: CASSGQRGGRETQYF
d_gene: NA; j_gene: TRBJ1-1; v_gene: TRBV19; abundance: NA; CDR3nt: TGTGCCAGTAGTAAACAGAACATGGGCACTGAAGCTTTCTTT; CDR3aa: CASSKQNMGTEAFF
d_gene: NA; j_gene: TRBJ1-1; v_gene: TRBV7-9; abundance: NA; CDR3nt: TGTGCCAGCAGTCAGGGTTCAGGGTACACTGAAGCTTTCTTT; CDR3aa: CASSQGSGYTEAFF
d_gene: TRBD2; j_gene: TRBJ2-1; v_gene: TRBV6-5; abundance: NA; CDR3nt: TGTGCCAGCAGACATACTAGCGGGGGGGCCAATGAGCAGTTCTTC; CDR3aa: CASRHTSGGANEQFF
d_gene: TRBD1; j_gene: TRBJ1-1; v_gene: TRBV7-2; abundance: once; CDR3nt: TGTGCCAGCAGCTTGAGCCTACAGGGGAGTACTGAAGCTTTCTTT; CDR3aa: CASSLSLQGSTEAFF
d_gene: NA; j_gene: TRBJ2-5; v_gene: TRBV10-3; abundance: NA; CDR3nt: TGTGCCATCAGCGGTCGGCCGGGGGACCAAGAGACCCAGTACTTC; CDR3aa: CAISGRPGDQETQYF
d_gene: NA; j_gene: TRBJ2-1; v_gene: TRBV21-1; abundance: once; CDR3nt: TGTGCCAGCAGCGCCGCCGGGACAGGCTTTAGCTCCTACAATGAGCAGTTCTTC; CDR3aa: CASSAAGTGFSSYNEQFF
d_gene: TRBD1; j_gene: TRBJ1-6; v_gene: TRBV18; abundance: NA; CDR3nt: TGTGCCAGCTCACCACCGGCGCAGGGGGGTAATTCACCCCTCCACTTT; CDR3aa: CASSPPAQGGNSPLHF
d_gene: NA; j_gene: TRBJ1-6; v_gene: TRBV19; abundance: NA; CDR3nt: TGTGCCAGTAGTATAGCTCCAGGAAGTAATTCACCCCTCCACTTT; CDR3aa: CASSIAPGSNSPLHF
d_gene: TRBD2; j_gene: TRBJ2-7; v_gene: TRBV9; abundance: NA; CDR3nt: TGTGCCAGCAGCGTAGGTAGTAGCGGGATCTACGAGCAGTACTTC; CDR3aa: CASSVGSSGIYEQYF
d_gene: NA; j_gene: TRBJ2-5; v_gene: TRBV2; abundance: NA; CDR3nt: TGTGCCAGCGGTCTTCGATTAGTAAAATATAAAGAGACCCAGTACTTC; CDR3aa: CASGLRLVKYKETQYF
d_gene: TRBD2; j_gene: TRBJ2-1; v_gene: TRBV10-3; abundance: NA; CDR3nt: TGTGCCATCAGTAGCGGGAGGGCCCCAAATGAGCAGTTCTTC; CDR3aa: CAISSGRAPNEQFF
d_gene: TRBD1; j_gene: TRBJ1-1; v_gene: TRBV20-1; abundance: few; CDR3nt: TGCAGTGCTAAGGGACAGGTTAAAGCTTTCTTT; CDR3aa: CSAKGQVKAFF
d_gene: NA; j_gene: TRBJ1-6; v_gene: TRBV18; abundance: NA; CDR3nt: TGTGCCAGCTCACCAACGTCGACTTCTTATAATTCACCCCTCCACTTT; CDR3aa: CASSPTSTSYNSPLHF
d_gene: NA; j_gene: TRBJ1-4; v_gene: TRBV9; abundance: NA; CDR3nt: TGTGCCAGCAGCCCTGGAGGGACTAATGAAAAACTGTTTTTT; CDR3aa: CASSPGGTNEKLFF
d_gene: TRBD1; j_gene: TRBJ1-5; v_gene: TRBV2; abundance: once; CDR3nt: TGTGCCAGCAGTCCGGGACAGGCTTATAGCAATCAGCCCCAGCATTTT; CDR3aa: CASSPGQAYSNQPQHF
d_gene: NA; j_gene: TRBJ2-1; v_gene: TRBV18; abundance: NA; CDR3nt: TGTGCCAGCTCACCACGTGCGGAGTTCAGCGGTGAGCAGTTCTTC; CDR3aa: CASSPRAEFSGEQFF
d_gene: NA; j_gene: TRBJ2-3; v_gene: TRBV4-3; abundance: NA; CDR3nt: TGCGCCAGCAGCCAAAACTCACTAGTTAGCACAGATACGCAGTATTTT; CDR3aa: CASSQNSLVSTDTQYF
d_gene: TRBD2; j_gene: TRBJ2-7; v_gene: TRBV19; abundance: NA; CDR3nt: TGTGCCAGTAGCCAATCAGTTGAGGCTCGGGGACTATACTTC; CDR3aa: CASSQSVEARGLYF
d_gene: NA; j_gene: TRBJ2-2; v_gene: TRBV7-8; abundance: NA; CDR3nt: TGTGCCAGCAGCCGCGACAGATACAACACCGGGGAGCTGTTTTTT; CDR3aa: CASSRDRYNTGELFF
d_gene: NA; j_gene: TRBJ2-5; v_gene: TRBV27; abundance: NA; CDR3nt: TGTGCCAGCAGTTTCGCGGATACAGAGACCCAGTACTTC; CDR3aa: CASSFADTETQYF
d_gene: NA; j_gene: TRBJ2-7; v_gene: TRBV6-1; abundance: NA; CDR3nt: TGTGCCAGCAGTGAAGGTCGCAAGTCGGACGAGCAGTACTTC; CDR3aa: CASSEGRKSDEQYF
d_gene: NA; j_gene: TRBJ1-6; v_gene: TRBV5-6; abundance: once; CDR3nt: TGTGCCAGCAGCTGGGGGGTCGTGACGGAGAATTCACCCCTCCACTTT; CDR3aa: CASSWGVVTENSPLHF
d_gene: TRBD1; j_gene: TRBJ2-7; v_gene: TRBV29-1; abundance: once; CDR3nt: TGCAGCGCAAAGACAGGGGGCTACGAGCAGTACTTC; CDR3aa: CSAKTGGYEQYF
d_gene: NA; j_gene: TRBJ2-7; v_gene: TRBV13; abundance: NA; CDR3nt: TGTGCCAGCAGCCAAATAGAGCGGCCGAGATACGAGCAGTACTTC; CDR3aa: CASSQIERPRYEQYF
d_gene: TRBD2; j_gene: TRBJ2-2; v_gene: TRBV15; abundance: NA; CDR3nt: TGTGCCACCGAAGACGGCGGGAGGACCGGGGAGCTGTTTTTT; CDR3aa: CATEDGGRTGELFF
d_gene: NA; j_gene: TRBJ1-2; v_gene: TRBV14; abundance: NA; CDR3nt: TGTGCCAGCAGCCAAGCCGGGACTGACCTCTGGGGCTACACCTTC; CDR3aa: CASSQAGTDLWGYTF
d_gene: TRBD1; j_gene: TRBJ2-7; v_gene: TRBV7-8; abundance: NA; CDR3nt: TGTGCCAGCAGCCCCCCCGAGAGGGACAGGGGGTCCTACGAGCAGTACTTC; CDR3aa: CASSPPERDRGSYEQYF
d_gene: NA; j_gene: TRBJ2-5; v_gene: TRBV7-7; abundance: NA; CDR3nt: TGTGCCAGCAGCCCCACAGGGACGAGGTCAGAGACCCAGTACTTC; CDR3aa: CASSPTGTRSETQYF
d_gene: NA; j_gene: TRBJ1-2; v_gene: TRBV6-5; abundance: NA; CDR3nt: TGTGCCAGCAGCCGACGGGGTGGGTGGGCTGGCTACACCTTC; CDR3aa: CASSRRGGWAGYTF
d_gene: NA; j_gene: TRBJ2-6; v_gene: TRBV14; abundance: NA; CDR3nt: TGTGCCAGCAGTCCTTGGGGGGTTGGGGCCAACGTCCTGACTTTC; CDR3aa: CASSPWGVGANVLTF
d_gene: NA; j_gene: TRBJ2-5; v_gene: TRBV29-1; abundance: NA; CDR3nt: TGCAGCGTCACATGGGAGACCCAGTACTTC; CDR3aa: CSVTWETQYF
d_gene: TRBD1; j_gene: TRBJ2-7; v_gene: TRBV18; abundance: NA; CDR3nt: TGTGCCAGCTCACAGGGGACAGGGGCCTCCTACGAGCAGTACTTC; CDR3aa: CASSQGTGASYEQYF
d_gene: TRBD1; j_gene: TRBJ2-5; v_gene: TRBV6-1; abundance: NA; CDR3nt: TGTGCCAGCAGAGGGACAGGGGGCGTTGGGACCCAGTACTTC; CDR3aa: CASRGTGGVGTQYF
d_gene: TRBD2; j_gene: TRBJ2-1; v_gene: TRBV10-2; abundance: NA; CDR3nt: TGCGCCAGCACGGGCGGGAGGGGGTGGGACAATGAGCAGTTCTTC; CDR3aa: CASTGGRGWDNEQFF
d_gene: TRBD2; j_gene: TRBJ2-7; v_gene: TRBV5-4; abundance: NA; CDR3nt: TGTGCCAGCAGGCCCGATAGCGGGGGGGGCTACGAGCAGTACTTC; CDR3aa: CASRPDSGGGYEQYF
d_gene: TRBD2; j_gene: TRBJ2-7; v_gene: TRBV7-2; abundance: NA; CDR3nt: TGTGCCAGCAGCTTAGAGGCGGGAGAGGTATACGAGCAGTACTTC; CDR3aa: CASSLEAGEVYEQYF
d_gene: NA; j_gene: TRBJ2-3; v_gene: TRBV7-2; abundance: NA; CDR3nt: TGTGCCAGCAGCTCGACAGGCCCCACAGATACGCAGTATTTT; CDR3aa: CASSSTGPTDTQYF
d_gene: NA; j_gene: TRBJ2-3; v_gene: TRBV29-1; abundance: NA; CDR3nt: TGCAGCGTTGCAGGGTATTCAGGCACAGATACGCAGTATTTT; CDR3aa: CSVAGYSGTDTQYF
d_gene: TRBD1; j_gene: TRBJ1-2; v_gene: TRBV5-1; abundance: NA; CDR3nt: TGCGCCAGCAGCCAACAGGGGGATAACTATGGCTACACCTTC; CDR3aa: CASSQQGDNYGYTF